The T cell receptor beta chain described here comes from a study of cytomegalovirus exposure and HLA in healthy donors. Per the germline V gene, CDR1 is MNHEY and CDR2 is SVGAGI. The CDR3 has 15 amino acids. V gave up 6 bases and J gave up 0 bases; unmatched junction bases: 2. The PCR contained 60 Vbeta and 13 Jbeta primers. Assay used: immunoSEQ multiplex PCR; TCRdb lists only in-frame clones, some missing. The top ten hold approximately 3.9% of the sample, which has about 59,000 clones, 75% to 90% seen once. Findings and limits, study-wide: The authors enumerated 150 to 200 TCR beta chains as linked to cytomegalovirus.

Sample share makes this clone medium-sized. The antigen is not known. Other DNA sequences of this sample code for an identical CDR3. The origin of this receptor is a woman aged 40-49 years in good health and CMV-seronegative. The chain couples TRBV6-5 to TRBJ1-5; 10 bases agree with TRBD1. The source material was PBMCs. The chain's CDR3 is CASRDRGPSNQPQHF. As DNA, the CDR3 is TGTGCCAGCAGAGACAGGGGGCCTAGCAATCAGCCCCAGCATTTT.